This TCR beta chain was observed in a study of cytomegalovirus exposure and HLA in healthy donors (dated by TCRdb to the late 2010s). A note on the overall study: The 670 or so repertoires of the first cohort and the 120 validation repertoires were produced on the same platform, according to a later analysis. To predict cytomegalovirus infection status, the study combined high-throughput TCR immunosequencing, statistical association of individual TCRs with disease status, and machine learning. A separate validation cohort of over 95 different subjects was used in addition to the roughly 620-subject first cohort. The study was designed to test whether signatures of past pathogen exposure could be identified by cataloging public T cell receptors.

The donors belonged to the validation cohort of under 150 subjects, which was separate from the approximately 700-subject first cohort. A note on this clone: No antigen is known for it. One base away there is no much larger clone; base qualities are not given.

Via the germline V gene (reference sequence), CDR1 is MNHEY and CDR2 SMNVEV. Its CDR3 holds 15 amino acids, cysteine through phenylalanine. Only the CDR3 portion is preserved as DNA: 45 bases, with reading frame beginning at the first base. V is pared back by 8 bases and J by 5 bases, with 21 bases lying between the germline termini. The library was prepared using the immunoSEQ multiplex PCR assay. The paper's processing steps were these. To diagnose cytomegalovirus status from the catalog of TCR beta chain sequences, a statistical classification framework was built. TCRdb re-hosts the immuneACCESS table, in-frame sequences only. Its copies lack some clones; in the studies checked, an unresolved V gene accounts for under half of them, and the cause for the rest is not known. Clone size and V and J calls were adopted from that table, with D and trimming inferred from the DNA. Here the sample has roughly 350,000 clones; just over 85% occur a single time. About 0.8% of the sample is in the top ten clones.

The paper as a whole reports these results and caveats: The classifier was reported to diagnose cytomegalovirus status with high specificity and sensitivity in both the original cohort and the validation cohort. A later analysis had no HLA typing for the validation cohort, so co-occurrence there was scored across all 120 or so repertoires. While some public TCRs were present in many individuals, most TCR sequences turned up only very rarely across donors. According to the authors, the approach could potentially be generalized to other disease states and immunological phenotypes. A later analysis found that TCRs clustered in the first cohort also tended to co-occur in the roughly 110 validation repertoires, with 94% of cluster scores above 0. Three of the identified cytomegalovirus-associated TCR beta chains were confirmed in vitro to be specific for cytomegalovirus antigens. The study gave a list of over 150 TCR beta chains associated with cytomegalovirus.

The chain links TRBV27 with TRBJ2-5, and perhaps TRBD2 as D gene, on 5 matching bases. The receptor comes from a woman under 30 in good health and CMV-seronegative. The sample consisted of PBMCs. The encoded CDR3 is CASRAGWGVGETQYF. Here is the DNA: TGTGCCAGCCGAGCTGGATGGGGAGTGGGGGAGACCCAGTACTTC.